This TCR beta chain is drawn from a study of CD8 T cells in ankylosing spondylitis. Note on this clonotype: Its antigen is as yet unknown.

With molecular barcodes, quantitative 5'-RACE was used to make the TCR beta libraries. In TCRdb, the 5' RACE reads were re-called with MiXCR into one record per CDR3 protein. The sample carries about 800,000 distinct CDR3 sequences, approximately 12% recorded once. Trimming pared 6 bases from V and 3 bases from J, leaving 8 bases between. The CDR3 runs 12 residues. CDR1 is WSHSY and CDR2 is SAAADI in the germline V gene. The study's findings and limits: Characteristic of ankylosing spondylitis blood, it appeared, was a TCR beta motif comprising about eight highly homologous variants. Matched synovial fluid from ankylosing spondylitis patients was reported to be enriched for disease-linked clones. There were earlier reports of some motif variants in reactive arthritis synovial fluid and blood.

The chain links TRBV10-2 to TRBJ2-5; the D gene is possibly TRBD1 (5 bases). Sequenced material: blood, either unsorted or a sorted T cell fraction (not recorded which). This receptor was identified in a male donor with ankylosing spondylitis. The CDR3 region is CASRKTEETQYF. The DNA of the CDR3 is TGCGCCAGCAGGAAGACAGAAGAGACCCAGTACTTC.